This is a list of T cell receptor beta chains from one sample in a study of blood T cell repertoires in COVID-19. This table comes from immunoSEQ multiplex PCR, and its TCRdb copy is limited to in-frame clones, with some not included. The sample carries roughly 250,000 clones, approximately 90% recorded once. Sequences were obtained from peripheral blood. The receptors come from a woman in her forties who had recovered from COVID-19. Each CDR3 is given with its conserved first and last residue. A D gene is named only where the DNA matches it firmly. Some rows mark clone size as missing; the rest say once, few, many or name a class of expanded clone.

CDR3 DNA | CDR3 protein | J gene | D gene | V gene | clone size
TGTGCCAGCAGCCAAGGGGGCTTACCCTACGAGCAGTACTTC | CASSQGGLPYEQYF | TRBJ2-7 | NA | TRBV14 | NA
TGTGCCAGCAGCCAAGAACTCTCCTATAATTCACCCCTCCACTTT | CASSQELSYNSPLHF | TRBJ1-6 | NA | TRBV3-1/TRBV3-2 | few
TGCGCCAGCAGCCCAGACGGGTTACCCGAGCAGTTCTTC | CASSPDGLPEQFF | TRBJ2-1 | NA | TRBV4-3 | once
TGTGCCAGCAGCGTGCGGACAGGGCTTGATGAGCAGTTCTTC | CASSVRTGLDEQFF | TRBJ2-1 | TRBD1 | TRBV9 | NA
TGTGCCAGCAGCCCCTCCGGGACAGTAGTGCCACCCCTCCACTTT | CASSPSGTVVPPLHF | TRBJ1-6 | TRBD1 | TRBV3-1/TRBV3-2 | NA
TGTGCCAGCAGTCCTAGGACGGTCGGCGGGGGAAATGAGCAGTTCTTC | CASSPRTVGGGNEQFF | TRBJ2-1 | TRBD2 | TRBV11-1 | NA
TGTGCCAGCAGCTGGGGACTTAACACAGATACGCAGTATTTT | CASSWGLNTDTQYF | TRBJ2-3 | NA | TRBV3-1/TRBV3-2 | NA
TGTGCCAGTAGTATATCCCCCGACCCGGGGTATTCACCCCTCCACTTT | CASSISPDPGYSPLHF | TRBJ1-6 | NA | TRBV19 | NA
TGTGCCAGCAGTACAAGAGGGTCGAACACCGGGGAGCTGTTTTTT | CASSTRGSNTGELFF | TRBJ2-2 | NA | TRBV6-5 | once
TGTGCCAGCTCAAATTCGGTAACAGACGCAACTGAAGCTTTCTTT | CASSNSVTDATEAFF | TRBJ1-1 | NA | TRBV18 | few
TGCGCCAGCAGCCAAGTGTACGGGAATAGCTCCTACGAGCAGTACTTC | CASSQVYGNSSYEQYF | TRBJ2-7 | NA | TRBV4-3 | NA
TGTGCCAGCAGCCTAACTAGCGGGGACTCCTACGAGCAGTACTTC | CASSLTSGDSYEQYF | TRBJ2-7 | TRBD2 | TRBV7-2 | NA
TGTGCCAGCAGCTTGGGACAGGGGTCCTCGACCCATGAGCAGTTCTTC | CASSLGQGSSTHEQFF | TRBJ2-1 | TRBD1 | TRBV7-9 | NA
TGTGCCAGCAGTAGAGGAGGGGTACAAGAGACCCAGTACTTC | CASSRGGVQETQYF | TRBJ2-5 | NA | TRBV7-9 | NA
TGCGCCAGCAGCTTGGTCCCGGGAGAGACCCAGTACTTC | CASSLVPGETQYF | TRBJ2-5 | NA | TRBV5-1 | NA
TGCGCCAGCAGCTCCGACAGGGCGGGAGAGACCCAGTACTTC | CASSSDRAGETQYF | TRBJ2-5 | TRBD1 | TRBV5-1 | NA
TGCGCCAGCAGCCCTAGGGGGGATACGCAGTATTTT | CASSPRGDTQYF | TRBJ2-3 | NA | TRBV4-1 | NA
TGTGCCAGCAGTTACTACGGGGGGGGGAGAGACCCACCATACTTC | CASSYYGGGRDPPYF | TRBJ2-5 | TRBD2 | TRBV6-2/TRBV6-3 | NA
TGTGCCAGCAACGGAGCGGGAGTGGACGAGCAGTACTTC | CASNGAGVDEQYF | TRBJ2-7 | TRBD2 | TRBV2 | once
TGTGCCACCAGTGACTTGGGACACATCTATGGCTACACCTTC | CATSDLGHIYGYTF | TRBJ1-2 | NA | TRBV24-1 | NA
TGCGCCAGCAGCCAAGAAGCTAGCGGGCCCTACAATGAGCAGTTCTTC | CASSQEASGPYNEQFF | TRBJ2-1 | TRBD2 | TRBV4-3 | NA
TGTGCCAGCAGCATAAGGGGGCTAGCGGGGACGGGCACAGATACGCAGTATTTT | CASSIRGLAGTGTDTQYF | TRBJ2-3 | TRBD2 | TRBV5-4 | many
TGTGCCAGCAGCCAGGGACTAGCGGGGGGCCCAGATACGCAGTATTTT | CASSQGLAGGPDTQYF | TRBJ2-3 | TRBD2 | TRBV7-3 | once
TGTGCCAGCAGGTCTTTGGGGGGGGAGACCCAGTACTTC | CASRSLGGETQYF | TRBJ2-5 | TRBD2 | TRBV11-2 | NA
TGTGCCAGTAGTATTCGCGGGGTCGGGGCGAACACCGGGGAGCTGTTTTTT | CASSIRGVGANTGELFF | TRBJ2-2 | NA | TRBV19 | once
TGTGCCATCAGTGACGACAGCTATGGCTACACCTTC | CAISDDSYGYTF | TRBJ1-2 | NA | TRBV10-3 | once
TGTGCCAGCAGTGTTTCCTTCGAGGGGGCAAGGGCGGCCCAGTACTTC | CASSVSFEGARAAQYF | TRBJ2-5 | TRBD1 | TRBV6-1 | NA
TGCGCCAGCAGCCAAGATTGGGCCAATTCACCCCTCCACTTT | CASSQDWANSPLHF | TRBJ1-6 | NA | TRBV4-3 | once
TGTGCCAGCTCACCCTCGGGCTCCTACGAGCAGTACTTC | CASSPSGSYEQYF | TRBJ2-7 | NA | TRBV18 | NA
TGTGCCAGCAGCCCCCGGAAGGGCAGCGGGGGGTACAAAGAGACCCAGTACTTC | CASSPRKGSGGYKETQYF | TRBJ2-5 | TRBD2 | TRBV7-9 | NA
TGTGCCAGCAGTTACCCCGAAGAGACCCAGTACTTC | CASSYPEETQYF | TRBJ2-5 | NA | TRBV6-2/TRBV6-3 | NA